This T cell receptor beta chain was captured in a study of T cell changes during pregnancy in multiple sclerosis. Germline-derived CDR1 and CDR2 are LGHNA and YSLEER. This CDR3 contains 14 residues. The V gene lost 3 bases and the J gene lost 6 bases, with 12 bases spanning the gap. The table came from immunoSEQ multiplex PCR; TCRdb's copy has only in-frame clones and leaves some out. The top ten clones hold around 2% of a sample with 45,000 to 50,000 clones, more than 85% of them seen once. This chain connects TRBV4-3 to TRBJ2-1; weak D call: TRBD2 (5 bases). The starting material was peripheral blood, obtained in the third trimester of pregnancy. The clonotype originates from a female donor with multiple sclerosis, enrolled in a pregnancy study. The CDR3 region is CASSQGRGPNEQFF. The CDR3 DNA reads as TGCGCCAGCAGCCAGGGGAGAGGGCCCAATGAGCAGTTCTTC.